These 18 T cell receptor beta chains were all obtained from the same sample, sequenced in a study of cytomegalovirus exposure and HLA in healthy donors. The PCR was carried out with 60 Vbeta primers and 13 Jbeta primers. The repertoire was sequenced with immunoSEQ multiplex PCR; TCRdb's copy has only in-frame clones and lacks some. The table lists around 240,000 clones, about 80% of them singletons. The sample was PBMCs. The receptor set was obtained from a woman in her thirties or forties in good health and CMV-seropositive.

The chain is built from TRBV7-2 and TRBJ2-7; 12 nucleotides agree with TRBD2. CDR3 length: 15 amino acids. CDR1 and CDR2 from the germline V gene are SGHTA and FQGNSA. V lost 0 bases to trimming and J lost 7 bases; unmatched junction nucleotides: 4. The CDR3 nucleotides read TGTGCCAGCAGCTTAGCTTTTACTAGCGGGGGGGAGCAGTACTTC. Residues: CASSLAFTSGGEQYF.

The gene calls are TRBV5-8 and TRBJ2-2; no firm D call. The CDR3 spans 11 residues. With 5 bases removed from V and 8 bases from J, the gap between germline ends came to 7 bases. Germline CDR1 SGHTS, CDR2 YDEGEE. Here the CDR3 DNA reads TGTGCCAGCAGGCAACAGGGGGAGCTGTTTTTT. This encodes CASRQQGELFF.

This chain links TRBV7-2 with TRBJ1-2, with 7 nucleotides matching TRBD1. J was trimmed by 4 bases and V by 5 bases; bases with no gene match: 7. The CDR3 totals 14 residues. The germline V gene has CDR1 SGHTA and CDR2 FQGNSA. The CDR3 protein is CASSAIQGLYGYTF. The CDR3 DNA is TGTGCCAGCAGCGCTATACAGGGGCTCTATGGCTACACCTTC. The whole variable domain, filled in from reference TRBV7-2 and TRBJ1-2, reads GAGVSQSPSNKVTEKGKDVELRCDPISGHTALYWYRQSLGQGLEFLIYFQGNSAPDKSGLPSDRFSAERTGGSVSTLTIQRTQQEDSAVYLCASSAIQGLYGYTFGSGTRLTVV.

CDR3 protein: CASRPGTPTDTQYF. DNA of the CDR3: TGCGCCAGCAGACCCGGGACACCAACAGATACGCAGTATTTT. The gene calls are TRBV10-1 and TRBJ2-3; D might be TRBD1 (6 bases). This CDR3 contains 14 residues. CDR1 and CDR2 (germline): WNHNN, SYGVQD (reference sequence). Trimming left V 6 bases short and J 3 bases short, with 13 bases between.

The chain employs TRBV5-4 and TRBJ2-5; 13 bases map to TRBD2. The better agreement between TRBJ2-7 and the DNA end casts doubt on the J call. The CDR3 contains 16 residues. Germline loops: CDR1 SGHNT, CDR2 YYREEE (reference sequence). The CDR3 nucleotides are TGTGCCAGCAGCTTCAGGACTAGCGGGAGACTCCACGAGCAGTACTTC. It codes for CASSFRTSGRLHEQYF.

This chain joins TRBV7-2 and TRBJ2-2; 7 bases fit TRBD2. The V segment lost 1 base and the J segment 5 bases; nucleotides outside the gene matches: 7. This CDR3 comprises 16 residues. Germline V gene sequence: CDR1 SGHTA, CDR2 FQGNSA. CDR3: CASSLVGGSQTGELFF. DNA for the CDR3: TGTGCCAGCAGCTTAGTTGGCGGGAGCCAAACCGGGGAGCTGTTTTTT.

The V and J genes are TRBV5-4 and TRBJ1-6; D unresolved. The germline V gene has CDR1 SGHNT and CDR2 YYREEE (reference sequence). The length of the CDR3 is 15 residues. Trimming removed 0 bases at V and 9 bases at J, with 13 bases between. The CDR3 nucleotides read TGTGCCAGCAGCTTGGGTGTTACAGAATTTTCACCCCTCCACTTT. Its protein product is CASSLGVTEFSPLHF.

The count of this clone is one. The rearrangement uses TRBV9 and TRBJ2-4, with 10 bases matching TRBD2. The ends lost 0 bases at V and 7 bases at J; junction bases unmatched: 10. The CDR3 contains 17 residues. In germline, CDR1 is SGDLS, CDR2 YYNGEE. The CDR3 region is CASSVGSSGGLGNIQYF. In DNA form, the CDR3 reads TGTGCCAGCAGCGTAGGGTCTAGCGGGGGCCTCGGGAACATTCAGTACTTC.

This clone occurred a few times. The rearrangement joins TRBV6-5 to TRBJ1-2; 7 bases are a match to TRBD1. The trim removed 4 bases at V and 8 bases at J, leaving 7 bases unmatched. Germline values: CDR1 MNHEY, CDR2 SVGAGI. CDR3 length equals 13 residues. CDR3 coding DNA: TGTGCCAGCAGTTCGACAGGGAGAGGGGGCTACACCTTC. Translation: CASSSTGRGGYTF.

This chain uses TRBV10-3 with TRBJ2-7; 7 bases line up with TRBD1. The J segment lost 7 bases and the V segment lost 3 bases, leaving 6 bases of the junction unmatched. Germline CDR1 is ENHRY and CDR2 is SYGVKD. CDR3 size: 13 residues. The CDR3 sequence is CAISDMGQPEQYF. In DNA, the CDR3 is TGTGCCATCAGTGATATGGGACAGCCGGAGCAGTACTTC.

This chain connects TRBV9 to TRBJ1-6; tentative D call: TRBD1 (6 bases). The ends were cut back, 0 bases at V and 8 bases at J, with 15 bases in the middle. CDR3 length: 16 amino acids. Germline V CDR1 and CDR2: SGDLS, YYNGEE. CDR3 residues: CASSVGPGGHDSPLHF. In DNA, the CDR3 is TGTGCCAGCAGCGTAGGACCCGGGGGGCATGATTCACCCCTCCACTTT.

This chain joins TRBV6-5 and TRBJ2-4; 8 positions match TRBD1. The trim removed 6 bases at V and 10 bases at J, leaving 8 bases unmatched. This CDR3 is 13 amino acids long. CDR1 MNHEY and CDR2 SVGAGI come from the germline V gene. The CDR3: CASRPTGGRIQYF. DNA for the CDR3: TGTGCCAGCAGGCCTACAGGGGGAAGGATTCAGTACTTC.

The chain is built from TRBV11-3 and TRBJ1-2; 11 nucleotides match TRBD1. The CDR3 consists of 14 residues. The germline CDR1 and CDR2 sequences are SGHNT and YENEEA. The ends lost 4 bases at V and 7 bases at J; junction bases unmatched: 5. The CDR3 is CASSSGQGVGGYTF. CDR3 DNA sequence: TGTGCCAGCAGCTCGGGACAGGGGGTCGGTGGCTACACCTTC.

V gene TRBV7-2 combines with J gene TRBJ2-5; 9 positions match TRBD1. The CDR3 extends over 15 amino acids. Germline lookup yields CDR1 SGHTA and CDR2 FQGNSA. Unmatched junction bases numbered 6, after V lost 5 bases and J lost 2 bases. CDR3 in amino acids: CASSKNRGPQETQYF. DNA of the CDR3: TGTGCCAGCAGCAAAAACAGGGGGCCTCAAGAGACCCAGTACTTC.

The chain is built from TRBV6-4 and TRBJ2-7, with TRBD1 identical over 8 bases. CDR1 MRHNA and CDR2 SNTAGT come from the germline V gene. The trim removed 2 bases at V and 1 base at J, leaving 4 bases unmatched. CDR3 length: 15 residues. The CDR3 nucleotides are TGTGCCAGCAGTGACGCTTGGACAGGGTCCTACGAGCAGTACTTC. This translates into CASSDAWTGSYEQYF.

V gene TRBV18 combines with J gene TRBJ1-5; 7 bases match TRBD1. The trim removed 4 bases at V and 6 bases at J, leaving 12 bases unmatched. This CDR3 region has 16 residues. The germline V gene has CDR1 KGHSH and CDR2 LQKENI. DNA of the CDR3: TGTGCCAGCTCACAGGAACAGGGGAATGTAGGTCAGCCCCAGCATTTT. Translating it yields CASSQEQGNVGQPQHF.

V is TRBV9 and J is TRBJ1-1; the D gene is possibly TRBD1 (6 bases). V gave up 4 bases and J gave up 6 bases, with 13 bases separating them. The CDR3 is 13 residues long. CDR1 and CDR2 (germline): SGDLS, YYNGEE. CDR3 amino acids: CASSPNPGAEAFF. The CDR3 region has the DNA TGTGCCAGCAGCCCCAACCCAGGGGCTGAAGCTTTCTTT.

This clone was picked up one time. This chain joins TRBV7-8 and TRBJ1-5; TRBD1 matches at 9 bases. Unmatched junction bases numbered 16, after V lost 7 bases and J lost 0 bases. Germline CDR1 reads SGHVS; CDR2 reads FQNEAQ. The CDR3 length is 19 residues. The CDR3 sequence is CASTDFSGQGRYSNQPQHF. As DNA, the CDR3 is TGTGCCAGCACCGACTTTTCGGGACAGGGCAGATATAGCAATCAGCCCCAGCATTTT.